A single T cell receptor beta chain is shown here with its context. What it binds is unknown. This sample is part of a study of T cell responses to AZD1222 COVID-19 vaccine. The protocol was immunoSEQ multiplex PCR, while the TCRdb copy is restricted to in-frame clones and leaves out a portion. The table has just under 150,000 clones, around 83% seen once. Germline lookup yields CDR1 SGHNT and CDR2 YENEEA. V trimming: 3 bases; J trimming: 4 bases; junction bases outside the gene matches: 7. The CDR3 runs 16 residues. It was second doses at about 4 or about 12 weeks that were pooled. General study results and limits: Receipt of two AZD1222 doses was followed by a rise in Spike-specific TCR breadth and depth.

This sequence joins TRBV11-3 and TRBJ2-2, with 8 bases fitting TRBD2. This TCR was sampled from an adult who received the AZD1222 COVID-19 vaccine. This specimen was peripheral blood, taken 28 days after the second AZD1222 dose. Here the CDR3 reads CASSFRGGPSTGELFF. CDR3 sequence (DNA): TGTGCCAGCAGCTTCCGCGGGGGGCCTTCCACCGGGGAGCTGTTTTTT.